Here is one T cell receptor (beta chain) with its context. The CDR3 covers 14 residues. V was clipped by 6 bases and J by 6 bases; unmatched bases: 4. CDR1 is MNHEY and CDR2 is SVGAGI in the germline V gene. The authors' processing: Estimates of nucleated cell counts were drawn from the amplification of reference gene primers. Sequenced by immunoSEQ multiplex PCR; TCRdb stores in-frame clones only, minus some. Clone size and the V and J calls come from that table; the DNA yielded D and trimming. The sample records about 190,000 clones, around 87% being singletons. The sample is drawn from a study of blood T cell repertoires in COVID-19. In the study overall: PBMCs, B-cell-depleted T cells, or T cells were the source of the cDNA or gDNA that made up the material.

The J gene is TRBJ2-2, the V gene TRBV6-5; 10 nucleotides match TRBD2. This TCR derives from a woman aged 18-29 years who had recovered from COVID-19. The sequenced sample consisted of peripheral blood. This CDR3 is CASRKAGGSGELFF. In DNA, the CDR3 is TGTGCCAGCAGGAAAGCGGGGGGGTCCGGGGAGCTGTTTTTT.